The 9 T cell receptor beta chains below were found in one sample sequenced in a study of human T cells and chemical hapten exposure. One entry per CDR3 protein, called by TCRdb with MiXCR from the RACE reads. The sample has roughly 80,000 distinct CDR3 sequences; roughly 15% are singletons. Sample time point: pre-sensitization, week 0. Treatment here: therapeutic diphenylcyclopropenone sensitization with weekly scalp DPC. Source: whole blood, taken in connection with sensitization to the hapten diphenylcyclopropenone (DPC). The source is a woman aged 45-65 years with alopecia areata. Some clones in this sample may be carry-over from other donors' samples.

This clonotype was counted only a few times. The chain recombines TRBV20-1 with TRBJ1-1, with D possibly matching TRBD1 (6 bases). V was clipped by 2 bases and J by 3 bases, with 16 bases between them. The CDR3 extends over 15 amino acids. Germline V CDR1 and CDR2: DFQATT, SNEGSKA (reference sequence). In DNA, the CDR3 is TGCAGTGCTAGACCCTCGGGGGCCTTTGACACTGAAGCTTTCTTT. Translation gives CSARPSGAFDTEAFF.

This chain joins TRBV18 and TRBJ1-5; D is ambiguous. The CDR3 is made up of 9 amino acids. V was shortened by 0 bases and J by 12 bases, with 0 bases between the two germline ends. CDR1 is KGHSH, CDR2 LQKENI, per germline. The CDR3 DNA sequence: TGTGCCAGCTCACCACCCCAGCATTTT. Translating gives CASSPPQHF.

This clonotype was seen many times. The chain joins TRBV28 to TRBJ2-3, with a possible D match to TRBD2 (5 bases). The germline V gene has CDR1 MDHEN and CDR2 SYDVKM. The CDR3 totals 16 residues. Trimming cost V 2 bases and J 2 bases, with 14 bases left between them. The CDR3 DNA is TGTGCCAGCAGTTTACTCCGGGGTCTTAACACAGATACGCAGTATTTT. It codes for CASSLLRGLNTDTQYF.

This clonotype was seen many times. V usage is TRBV3-1 and J usage is TRBJ2-1; no clear D. Germline loops: CDR1 LGHDT, CDR2 YNNKEL (reference sequence). The CDR3 contains 13 residues. Deletions cut 0 bases from V and 2 bases from J, with 2 bases between. Here the CDR3 reads CASSQETYNEQFF. The CDR3 coding sequence is TGTGCCAGCAGCCAAGAGACCTACAATGAGCAGTTCTTC.

The gene calls are TRBV29-1 and TRBJ2-2; tentatively, D is TRBD1 (5 bases). Trimming shortened V by 4 bases and J by 1 base, and 7 bases separated the two germline ends. Per the germline V gene, CDR1 is SQVTM and CDR2 is ANQGSEA. The CDR3 loop spans 13 amino acids. The CDR3 bases are TGCAGCGTTGTCAGGGTGAACACCGGGGAGCTGTTTTTT. It codes for CSVVRVNTGELFF.

This clonotype was seen more than once but under ten times. The chain joins TRBV20-1 to TRBJ2-2; tentatively, D is TRBD1 (6 bases). The CDR3 spans 15 residues. CDR1 DFQATT and CDR2 SNEGSKA come from the germline V gene (reference sequence). The V end lost 3 bases, the J end lost 7 bases, and 18 bases lay between the germline ends. In DNA form, the CDR3 reads TGCAGTGCTAGTCAACAGGGCGATGTTGACGGGGAGCTGTTTTTT. It codes for CSASQQGDVDGELFF.

This clonotype was seen more than once but under ten times. The rearrangement joins TRBV15 to TRBJ2-7, with 7 bases matching TRBD1. J was trimmed by 4 bases and V by 0 bases; bases with no gene match: 6. Germline V gene sequence: CDR1 LNHNV, CDR2 YYDKDF (reference sequence). The CDR3 sequence is 15 residues long. The CDR3 spells CATSRDPTGKYEQYF. The CDR3, as DNA: TGTGCCACCAGCAGAGATCCGACAGGGAAGTACGAGCAGTACTTC. Based on the CDR3 plus reference TRBV15 and TRBJ2-7, the full variable domain is DAMVIQNPRYQVTQFGKPVTLSCSQTLNHNVMYWYQQKSSQAPKLLFHYYDKDFNNEADTPDNFQSRRPNTSFCFLDIRSPGLGDTAMYLCATSRDPTGKYEQYFGPGTRLTVT.

This clonotype occurred a few times. The chain recombines TRBV28 with TRBJ2-5; TRBD1 matches at 8 bases. The CDR3 spans 15 residues. Per the germline V gene, CDR1 is MDHEN and CDR2 is SYDVKM. V lost 4 bases, J lost 5 bases, and 9 bases stayed unmatched. The CDR3 protein is CASSSSGQGGETQYF. DNA of the CDR3: TGTGCCAGCAGTTCAAGCGGACAGGGCGGGGAGACCCAGTACTTC. The whole variable domain, filled in from reference TRBV28 and TRBJ2-5, reads DVKVTQSSRYLVKRTGEKVFLECVQDMDHENMFWYRQDPGLGLRLIYFSYDVKMKEKGDIPEGYSVSREKKERFSLILESASTNQTSMYLCASSSSGQGGETQYFGPGTRLLVL.

This chain joins TRBV27 and TRBJ1-2; D possibly corresponds to TRBD1 (6 bases). Germline assignment: CDR1 MNHEY and CDR2 SMNVEV (reference sequence). Trimming removed 5 bases at V and 6 bases at J, with 16 bases between. The CDR3 totals 14 residues. CDR3 sequence reads: CASSQQGGFDGYTF. The CDR3 DNA sequence: TGTGCCAGCAGTCAACAGGGTGGGTTTGATGGCTACACCTTC.